A single T cell receptor beta chain is shown here with its context. This entry comes from a study of T cells after yellow fever vaccination. Study-wide background: Any fraction with a low cell number was prepared using SMART-Seq v4 Ultra Low Input.

MiXCR, run by TCRdb on the 5' RACE reads, gives a single entry per CDR3 protein. The top ten hold under 50% of the sample, which has 95,000 to 100,000 distinct CDR3 sequences, roughly 6% seen once. This receptor was taken from a man aged 18 to 29 who received the YFV17D yellow fever vaccine. Sequencing was performed on CD8+ T cells sorted from PBMCs, taken 10 days after the yellow fever booster vaccination.

Here the CDR3 DNA reads TGCGCCAGCAGCCCGTATCAGGGCCTAGATTCACCCCTCCACTTT. Translated: CASSPYQGLDSPLHF. The chain links TRBV4-3 to TRBJ1-6, with a weak D call TRBD1 (5 bases). The V gene lost 4 bases and the J gene lost 8 bases, with 15 bases spanning the gap. The CDR3 has 15 amino acids. The germline V gene encodes CDR1 LGHNA and CDR2 YSLEER.